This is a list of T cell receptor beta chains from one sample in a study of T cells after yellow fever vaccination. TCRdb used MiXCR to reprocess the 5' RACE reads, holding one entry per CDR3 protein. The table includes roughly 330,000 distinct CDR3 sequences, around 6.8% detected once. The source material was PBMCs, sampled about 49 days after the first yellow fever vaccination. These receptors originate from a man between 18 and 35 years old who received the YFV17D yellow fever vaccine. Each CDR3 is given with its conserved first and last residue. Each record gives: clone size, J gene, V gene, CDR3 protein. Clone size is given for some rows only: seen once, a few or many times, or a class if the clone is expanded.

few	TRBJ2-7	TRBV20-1	CSAPELGLAGTRQYF
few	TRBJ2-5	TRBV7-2	CASSRAGLGTQYF
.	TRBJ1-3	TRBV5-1	CASSSRGLSNSGNTIYF
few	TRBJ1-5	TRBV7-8	CASSPSVARGRGQPQHF
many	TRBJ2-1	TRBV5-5	CASSLETANNEQFF
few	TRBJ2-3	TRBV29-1	CSGRTGGDTQYF
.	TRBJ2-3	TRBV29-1	CSVEDRRNTDTQYF
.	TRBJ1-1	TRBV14	CASSPLAGARTEAFF
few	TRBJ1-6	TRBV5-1	CASSKTDFHNSPLHF
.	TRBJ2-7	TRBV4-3	CASSQAWGGPGEQYF
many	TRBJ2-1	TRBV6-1	CASGPRNGNNEQFF
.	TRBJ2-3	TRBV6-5	CASSYSPRKPRGTDTQYF
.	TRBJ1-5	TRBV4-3	CASSQEWRTDQPQHF
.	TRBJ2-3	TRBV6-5	CASSYSGATDTLYF
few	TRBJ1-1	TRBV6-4	CASHRMRKPFF
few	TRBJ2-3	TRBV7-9	CASSLAGSRATDTQYF
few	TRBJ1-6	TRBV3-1	CASSQESWRRDGNSPLHF
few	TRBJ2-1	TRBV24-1	CATSDLRGQFF
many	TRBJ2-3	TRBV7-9	CASSLWAGGFGTDTQYF
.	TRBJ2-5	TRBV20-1	CSADLVGEIQETQYF
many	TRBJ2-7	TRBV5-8	CASGLEDRPSYEQYF
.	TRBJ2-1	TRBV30	CAWNPTDLSYNEQFF
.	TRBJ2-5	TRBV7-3	CASSPRGLKETQYF
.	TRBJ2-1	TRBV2	CASSQLNMPRPRERSYNEQFF
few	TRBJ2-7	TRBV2	CASSEFGAGVPYEQYF
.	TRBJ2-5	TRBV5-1	CASSPGLAGGVQETQYF
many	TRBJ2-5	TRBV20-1	CSASNPYSMQGQQETQYF
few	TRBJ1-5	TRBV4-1	CASSQVGGNSNQPQHF
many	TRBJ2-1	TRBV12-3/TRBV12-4	CASSLSYEQFF
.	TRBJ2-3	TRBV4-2	CASSATLFQGSYQGRAHTQYF
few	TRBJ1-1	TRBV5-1	CASSLGMGLNTEAFF
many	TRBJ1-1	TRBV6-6	CASSSGQGATAFF
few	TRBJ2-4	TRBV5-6	CASSLVDRDAYIQYF
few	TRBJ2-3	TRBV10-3	CAIRALLAGDGTDTQYF
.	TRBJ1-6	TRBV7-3	CASSLTGGYNSPLHF
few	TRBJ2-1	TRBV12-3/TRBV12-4	CASTTITIPGDEQFF
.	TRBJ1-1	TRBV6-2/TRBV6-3	CASTEGRGGANTEAFF
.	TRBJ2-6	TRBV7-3	CASSPFYSGANVLTF
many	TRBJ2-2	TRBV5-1	CASSSTRANTGELFF
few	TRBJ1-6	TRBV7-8	CASSQATESPLHF
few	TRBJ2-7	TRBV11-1	CASSLERGTGALSYEQYF